This T cell receptor (beta chain) appears in the sequencing data of a study of blood T cells in healthy people across ages (dated by TCRdb to about 2015). The study in broad terms: Template switching captured roughly one uniquely barcoded TCR beta cDNA molecule per two T cells in model experiments. The study measured age-related changes in TCR beta repertoire diversity using deep sequencing normalized with unique cDNA molecular identifiers. Four age groups were formed from the donors: young (average about 16 years), middle-aged (just under 40), aged (roughly 58) and long-lived (approximately 80). Donors of different ages were randomly distributed across sequencing lanes to avoid experimental bias. For two donors (one aged 18 to 30 and one aged 80 or older), the study analyzed two additional independent replicas of 1 million unique cDNA reads from the same blood draw. Beyond this particular receptor, the publication reports: Estimates of total diversity from one million sequenced T cells were regarded as lower bounds and underestimates. Bulk unsorted PBMC profiling prevented conclusive comparison of naive and antigen-experienced compartments. As age increased, observed TCR beta diversity per million T cells dropped in a roughly linear way, and a significant reduction was already evident by age 40. The percentage of naive T cells measured by flow cytometry correlated strongly with observed TCR beta diversity. Compared with the aged group, the long-lived group had more naive CD4+ T cells, fewer expanded clones and increased TCR diversity, a pattern suggesting age selection. Because the CMV infection status of the donors was unknown, age-related changes in expanded clonotypes may potentially have been confounded.

The method behind the library was 5' RACE. Instrument on record: Illumina HiSeq 2500. The second PCR ran for about 6 to 11 cycles and used a J-beta primer mix along with a sample-barcoded 5' primer. A template-switch 5' adaptor carrying 12 random nucleotides introduced a unique molecular identifier onto each TCR beta cDNA molecule. Each sample yielded at least 3 million CDR3-containing paired-end reads. All of the RNA was converted into first-strand cDNA using the Mint cDNA synthesis kit, with a TRBC-specific oligonucleotide serving as the primer. Following uracil-DNA glycosylase treatment, all cDNA underwent a first 18-cycle PCR with the universal primers M1SS and BC2_uni_R. In the original analysis: For normalization, 1 million high-quality reads, each with a distinct molecular identifier, were randomly selected from each sample. Reads with shared molecular identifiers were discarded instead of being binned into consensus sequences. MiTCR, set to a Q25 quality threshold and the strictest error-elimination algorithm, was used for CDR3 identification, clonotype clustering and error correction. A nonparametric unseen species model with Euler transformation was used to estimate a lower bound on total TCR beta diversity. TCRdb itself trimmed the public reads at Q25 with fastp, ran MiXCR and retained productive beta chains. Each record represents a unique CDR3 protein, reported with the most common genes and DNA among its rows. The authors' filters were not applied to this entry. The table for this sample lists about 680,000 distinct CDR3 sequences; roughly 50% of them were counted only once. Jointly, the top ten make up around a third of the sample.

Donors were 40 or so systemically healthy Caucasian individuals from Russia aged roughly 6 to 95 years. Each donor gave roughly 9.5 milliliters of peripheral blood, collected into EDTA-treated Vacutainer tubes. PBMCs were isolated by Ficoll-Paque density-gradient centrifugation, with at least 6.5 million obtained per sample. Trizol reagent was used to extract total RNA from PBMCs, with at least 6 micrograms per sample. The percentages of naive CD45RAhigh/CD27high T cells were determined by flow cytometry on a PBMC aliquot from every donor. A word on this clonotype: Its antigen is still unknown. No base qualities exist here, and no much larger clone lies one base off it.

CDR1 is given as SGHTA and CDR2 as FQGNSA, both from the germline V gene. The CDR3 contains 15 residues, cysteine and phenylalanine counted. The retained sequence is limited to the CDR3, 45 bases, with the frame set at the first base. The junction shows trimming of 4 bases on V and 3 bases on J, and the gene matches do not reach 4 bases of it. This sequence originates from a woman aged 60-70 years in good health. In this chain, TRBV7-2 is recombined with TRBJ2-1, with 9 bases in between that match TRBD2. What was sequenced was blood. The sequence in DNA is TGTGCCAGCAGCTCAGCGGGAGGTATCTACAATGAGCAGTTCTTC. This is translated as CASSSAGGIYNEQFF.